The rows below give T cell receptor beta chains drawn from one sample of a study of CXCR3-negative and CXCR3-positive naive CD8 T cells. After re-calling the 5' RACE reads, TCRdb lists one entry per CDR3 protein, DNA absent. The table lists under 75,000 distinct CDR3 sequences. The sequenced sample was naive CXCR3+ CD8+ T cells from blood. The receptors derive from a human donor in good health. Some clones in this sample may be carry-over from other donors' samples. Each CDR3 is given with its conserved first and last residue. The size field is filled for only some rows; it gives once, few, many or a size class.

>NA|TRBV7-3|TRBJ1-1|12
CASSSGQGRAFF
>NA|TRBV29-1|TRBJ1-2|16
CSVEDWPLAVNYGYTF
>NA|TRBV4-3|TRBJ2-1|13
CASSPSARVEQFF
>NA|TRBV6-5|TRBJ2-3|15
CASAWPGPNTDTQYF
>NA|TRBV23-1|TRBJ2-7|14
CASTGTEVPYEQYF
>NA|TRBV4-3|TRBJ2-6|18
CASSQDRTGGGLANVLTF
>NA|TRBV29-1|TRBJ1-2|13
CSVEVDSDYGYTF
>NA|TRBV6-2/TRBV6-3|TRBJ2-1|15
CASSYRGGRYNEQFF
>NA|TRBV12-3/TRBV12-4|TRBJ2-1|20
CASSFRDITSGGTSYNEQFF
>NA|TRBV7-2|TRBJ2-7|13
CASSFAGPYEQYF
>NA|TRBV18|TRBJ2-1|16
CASSPAPGQGPREQFF
>medium-sized|TRBV4-1|TRBJ2-5|20
CASSQVGTSGGPTLQETQYF
>NA|TRBV20-1|TRBJ2-1|15
CSARAIAGGPGEQFF
>NA|TRBV11-2|TRBJ1-1|16
CASSLDVTSWDTEAFF
>NA|TRBV7-2|TRBJ2-5|13
CASSFPGGETQYF